This passage covers 23 T cell receptor beta chains from one sample sequenced in a study of blood T cell repertoires in COVID-19. Sequenced by immunoSEQ multiplex PCR; TCRdb stores in-frame clones only, minus some. The sample gives approximately 210,000 clones, around 83% of which show up once; under 3% is in the top ten. The specimen was peripheral blood. The receptors shown here come from a man aged 50 to 59 with active or convalescent COVID-19.

This sequence joins TRBV28 and TRBJ1-5, with D unclear. Trimming pared 7 bases from V and 2 bases from J, leaving 9 bases between. CDR1 and CDR2 (germline): MDHEN, SYDVKM. The CDR3 totals 13 residues. The CDR3: CASIPAGNQPQHF. CDR3 DNA: TGTGCCAGCATCCCAGCGGGCAATCAGCCCCAGCATTTT.

The V and J genes are TRBV14 and TRBJ2-7, with TRBD2 matching 8 bases. V was clipped by 4 bases and J by 0 bases; unmatched bases: 5. Germline V CDR1 and CDR2: SGHDN, FVKESK. CDR3 length: 15 residues. CDR3 sequence (DNA): TGTGCCAGCAGCCTCCGGGGGGGGAGCTCCTACGAGCAGTACTTC. Its translation: CASSLRGGSSYEQYF.

The CDR3 DNA is TGTGCCAGCAGCCCTTCCGACAGGGCTGGCTACACCTTC. This sequence encodes CASSPSDRAGYTF. The V gene is TRBV3-1 (or the pseudogene TRBV3-2), the J gene TRBJ1-2; 7 bases are shared with TRBD1. The V and J ends lost 4 bases and 7 bases, in that order; junction bases with no gene match: 6. Germline CDR1 is LGHDT and CDR2 is YNNKEL (reference sequence). The CDR3 loop spans 13 amino acids.

The genes are TRBV4-3 and TRBJ2-2; D might be TRBD1 (5 bases). The CDR3 is 15 amino acids. Trimming took 1 base from V and 5 from J, leaving 11 bases between them. The germline V gene has CDR1 LGHNA and CDR2 YSLEER. As DNA, the CDR3 is TGCGCCAGCAGCCAAGGCAATCAGGGAACCGGGGAGCTGTTTTTT. It specifies CASSQGNQGTGELFF.

The chain joins TRBV2 to TRBJ2-3; TRBD2 aligns across 7 bases. The CDR3 loop spans 17 amino acids. CDR1 is SNHLY, CDR2 FYNNEI, per germline. The V segment lost 6 bases and the J segment 4 bases; nucleotides outside the gene matches: 16. The CDR3: CASSPTIAGVSADTQYF. In DNA, the CDR3 is TGTGCCAGCAGCCCCACTATAGCGGGTGTGAGCGCAGATACGCAGTATTTT.

The chain couples TRBV15 to TRBJ1-5; D unclear. Trimming cost V 9 bases and J 6 bases, with 12 bases left between them. This CDR3 is built from 12 residues. The germline V gene has CDR1 LNHNV and CDR2 YYDKDF (reference sequence). The CDR3 loop reads CATDQEGQPQHF. The CDR3 DNA is TGTGCCACGGATCAGGAAGGTCAGCCCCAGCATTTT.

This clone was seen only a few times. V and J are TRBV29-1 and TRBJ2-3; TRBD1 agrees at 7 bases. CDR1 is SQVTM and CDR2 is ANQGSEA in the germline V gene. This CDR3 spans 13 amino acids. J was trimmed by 6 bases and V by 3 bases; bases with no gene match: 6. The CDR3 bases are TGCAGCGTTGAGGGACAGTGGCAGGATACGCAGTATTTT. It yields the protein CSVEGQWQDTQYF.

The V and J genes are TRBV19 and TRBJ2-7; 9 nucleotides match TRBD2. V lost 3 bases and J lost 2; bases outside the gene matches: 8. The CDR3 consists of 16 residues. CDR1 and CDR2 (germline): LNHDA, SQIVND (reference sequence). As DNA, the CDR3 is TGTGCCAGTAGTATTGGGGGACTAGCAATTCCCTACGAGCAGTACTTC. Translating gives CASSIGGLAIPYEQYF.

Only a few counts were recorded for this clone. The rearrangement uses TRBV14 and TRBJ2-3; 10 nucleotides match TRBD2. The CDR3 spans 17 residues. Germline CDR1 is SGHDN and CDR2 is FVKESK. V was pared by 4 bases and J by 2 bases, with 9 bases of the junction left unmatched. Written as DNA, the CDR3 is TGTGCCAGCAGCCCCTTACTAGCGGGAAGCTACACAGATACGCAGTATTTT. Amino acids: CASSPLLAGSYTDTQYF.

The V and J genes are TRBV18 and TRBJ1-4; 11 bases match TRBD1. The J segment lost 3 bases and the V segment lost 6 bases, leaving 9 bases of the junction unmatched. The V gene's germline CDR1 is KGHSH and CDR2 LQKENI. CDR3 size: 17 residues. The DNA of the CDR3 is TGTGCCAGCTCTCCCGGGACAGGGGGGCTTGCTAATGAAAAACTGTTTTTT. Protein product: CASSPGTGGLANEKLFF.

V is TRBV28 and J is TRBJ1-3; 10 bases match TRBD1. CDR1 MDHEN and CDR2 SYDVKM come from the germline V gene. The V and J ends lost 5 bases and 4 bases, in that order; junction bases with no gene match: 8. This CDR3 is built from 16 residues. Here the CDR3 DNA reads TGTGCCAGCAGTGCCCCCGGGACAGGGGTCGGAAACACCATATATTTT. This codes for CASSAPGTGVGNTIYF.

The chain uses TRBV5-1 and TRBJ2-3; TRBD1 agrees at 8 bases. V trimming: 4 bases; J trimming: 2 bases; junction bases outside the gene matches: 3. The CDR3 spans 14 residues. The germline V gene encodes CDR1 SGHRS and CDR2 YFSETQ. CDR3 residues: CASSRDRNTDTQYF. The CDR3 DNA sequence: TGCGCCAGCAGCCGGGACAGGAACACAGATACGCAGTATTTT.

The chain recombines TRBV6-5 with TRBJ1-4; 8 bases are shared with TRBD1. The CDR3 is 12 residues long. Germline-derived CDR1 and CDR2 are MNHEY and SVGAGI. With V trimmed by 6 bases and J by 15 bases, 9 bases remained unmatched. As DNA, the CDR3 is TGTGCCAGCAGCTCCACTCCGGGACAGGTGTTTTTT. Translation gives CASSSTPGQVFF.

In this sample, this clone turned up a few times. The V and J genes are TRBV7-8 and TRBJ1-1, with TRBD1 matching 8 bases. The CDR3 consists of 12 residues. In germline, CDR1 is SGHVS, CDR2 FQNEAQ. J lost 6 bases, V lost 7 bases, and 4 bases had no gene match. The CDR3 protein is CASTGQGSEAFF. The CDR3 DNA reads TGTGCCAGCACCGGACAGGGATCTGAAGCTTTCTTT.

The chain links TRBV3-1 (or the pseudogene TRBV3-2) to TRBJ2-2; TRBD1 matches at 8 bases. CDR1 is LGHDT, CDR2 YNNKEL, per germline (reference sequence). The CDR3 runs 16 residues. Trimming at V came to 1 base and at J to 7 bases, leaving 8 bases not matched to a gene. CDR3 in DNA: TGTGCCAGCAGCCAAGTTCCCCAGGGGGCGCGCGGGGAGCTGTTTTTT. Protein sequence: CASSQVPQGARGELFF.

This clone was counted a few times. J is TRBJ1-1 and V is TRBV9; the D gene is possibly TRBD1 (6 bases). The CDR3 totals 15 residues. V lost 4 bases, J lost 2 bases, and 15 bases lay in between. CDR1 is SGDLS, CDR2 YYNGEE, per germline. CDR3: CASSTTLQGNTEAFF. The CDR3 DNA sequence: TGTGCCAGCAGCACTACACTACAGGGAAACACTGAAGCTTTCTTT.

This clone showed up just a few times. The V call is TRBV2, the J call TRBJ1-1, with D maybe TRBD1 (5 bases). Between the trimmed V and J ends, which lost 6 bases and 0 bases, there was a span of 11 bases. Germline V CDR1 and CDR2: SNHLY, FYNNEI. This CDR3 is 14 amino acids long. CDR3 coding DNA: TGTGCCAGCAGAAAGGACATTGTGAACACTGAAGCTTTCTTT. Its translation is CASRKDIVNTEAFF. Drawing the rest from reference TRBV2 and TRBJ1-1, the complete variable domain is EPEVTQTPSHQVTQMGQEVILRCVPISNHLYFYWYRQILGQKVEFLVSFYNNEISEKSEIFDDQFSVERPDGSNFTLKIRSTKLEDSAMYFCASRKDIVNTEAFFGQGTRLTVV.

The chain employs TRBV7-8 and TRBJ1-1, with 8 bases that match TRBD1. Germline V gene lookup returns CDR1 SGHVS and CDR2 FQNEAQ. The CDR3 is 14 residues long. V shed 5 bases, J shed 5 bases, and the junction held 7 bases outside the gene matches. This CDR3 is CASSEQGGGTEAFF. DNA of the CDR3: TGTGCCAGCAGCGAACAGGGGGGAGGGACTGAAGCTTTCTTT.

The J gene is TRBJ1-5, the V gene TRBV6-2 or TRBV6-3, with no clear D. This CDR3 has 14 residues. CDR1 MNHEY and CDR2 SVGEGT come from the germline V gene. Trimming removed 4 bases from V and 0 bases from J, with 7 bases in between. CDR3 sequence: CASSSQSSNQPQHF. CDR3 nucleotide sequence: TGTGCCAGCAGTTCCCAGTCTAGCAATCAGCCCCAGCATTTT.

The chain links TRBV5-3 to TRBJ2-7; weak D call: TRBD2 (5 bases). TRBV5-3 belongs to the ORF category, with a function that is uncertain. This CDR3 region has 11 residues. Trimming removed 5 bases at V and 3 bases at J, with 6 bases between. CDR3 residues: CARRGDYEQYF. In nucleotides, the CDR3 is TGTGCCAGAAGGGGAGACTACGAGCAGTACTTC.

This rearrangement joins TRBV4-3 to TRBJ1-2; TRBD1 matches 7 bases. The CDR3 length is 14 residues. V dropped 1 base and J dropped 10; count of bases not matched to a gene: 9. Germline values: CDR1 LGHNA, CDR2 YSLEER. The CDR3: CASSQARDSLDYTF. For the CDR3, the DNA is TGCGCCAGCAGCCAAGCCCGGGACAGCTTGGACTACACCTTC.

The chain uses TRBV30 and TRBJ1-2; D is perhaps TRBD1 (6 bases). Per the germline V gene, CDR1 is GTSNPN and CDR2 is SVGIG (reference sequence). This CDR3 region has 13 residues. With 3 bases removed from V and 4 bases from J, the gap between germline ends came to 12 bases. The CDR3 DNA sequence: TGTGCCTGGAGGACAGGATGGAGCTATGGCTACACCTTC. Amino acids: CAWRTGWSYGYTF.

This clone was recorded only once. This chain joins TRBV14 and TRBJ1-6, with 7 bases identical to TRBD1. CDR3 length equals 16 residues. Germline CDR1 and CDR2: SGHDN and FVKESK. Trimming took 2 bases from V and 10 from J; bases not matched to a gene: 11. CDR3 sequence reads: CASSQRTGDSGSPLHF. The CDR3 nucleotides are TGTGCCAGCAGCCAAAGGACAGGCGACAGTGGCTCACCCCTCCACTTT.